This T cell receptor beta chain was recorded in a study of T-cell memory formation after mild COVID-19. With constant-segment primers, 5'RACE yielded cDNA libraries of TCR alpha and TCR beta that carried sample barcodes and UMIs. TCRdb passed the 5' RACE reads through MiXCR, listing each CDR3 protein once. The sample lists around 34,000 distinct CDR3 sequences; under 8% were seen once. There are 16 residues in the CDR3. J lost 2 bases, V lost 0 bases, and 6 bases had no gene match. Germline CDR1 reads LGHNA; CDR2 reads YSLEER. Study findings and constraints: Contracting clones, day 15 to 85, had balanced CD4/CD8, and later expanders favored CD4+. Memory sampled before infection contained some responding clones, suggesting cross-reactive memory joined.

This clonotype was observed at least ten times. No antigen is known for it. The V gene is TRBV4-3, the J gene TRBJ2-5; 7 bases align to TRBD2. The clonotype comes from a young man who had mild COVID-19 (a few samples of this study predate the infection). Cell type and time point are not known. Sequencing was performed on PBMCs or a T cell subset sorted from them (not recorded which). The CDR3 DNA reads as TGCGCCAGCAGCCAAGATGTGGGGAGGGGACAAGAGACCCAGTACTTC. It yields the protein CASSQDVGRGQETQYF.